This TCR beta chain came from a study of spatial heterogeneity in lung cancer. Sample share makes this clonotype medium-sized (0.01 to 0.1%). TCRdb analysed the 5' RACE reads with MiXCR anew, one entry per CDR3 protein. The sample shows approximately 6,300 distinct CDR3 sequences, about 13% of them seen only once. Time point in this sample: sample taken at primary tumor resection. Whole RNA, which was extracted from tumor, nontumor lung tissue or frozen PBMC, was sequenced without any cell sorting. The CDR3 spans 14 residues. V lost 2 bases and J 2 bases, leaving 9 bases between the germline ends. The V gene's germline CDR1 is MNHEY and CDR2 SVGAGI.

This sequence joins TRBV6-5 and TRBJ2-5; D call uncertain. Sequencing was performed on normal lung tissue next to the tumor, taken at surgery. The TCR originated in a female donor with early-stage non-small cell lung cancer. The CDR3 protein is CASSYGAGQETQYF. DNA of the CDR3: TGTGCCAGCAGTTACGGCGCAGGACAAGAGACCCAGTACTTC.